These 16 T cell receptor beta chains originate from one sample sequenced in a study of blood T cell repertoires in COVID-19. Some clones are missing from TCRdb's copy, which holds only in-frame ones; the method was immunoSEQ multiplex PCR. The sample lists tens of thousands of clones, roughly 85% occurring once. The specimen sequenced was peripheral blood. These receptor sequences come from a human donor in a cohort sampled during active COVID-19.

The chain couples TRBV5-1 to TRBJ2-3; D gene unclear. Trimming pared 0 bases from V and 6 bases from J, leaving 11 bases between. CDR1 is SGHRS and CDR2 is YFSETQ in the germline V gene. This CDR3 region has 14 residues. The CDR3 sequence is CASSLATHLDTQYF. CDR3 bases: TGCGCCAGCAGCTTGGCTACCCACTTGGATACGCAGTATTTT.

As DNA, the CDR3 is TGTGCCAGCAGCGTAGGACACAGATCCTCCTACAATGAGCAGTTCTTC. It codes for CASSVGHRSSYNEQFF. The J gene is TRBJ2-1, the V gene TRBV9; D unclear. V lost 0 bases and J 0 bases, leaving 10 bases between the germline ends. This CDR3 spans 16 amino acids. CDR1 and CDR2 (germline): SGDLS, YYNGEE. Together with reference TRBV9 and TRBJ2-1, the CDR3 gives the full variable domain: DSGVTQTPKHLITATGQRVTLRCSPRSGDLSVYWYQQSLDQGLQFLIQYYNGEERAKGNILERFSAQQFPDLHSELNLSSLELGDSALYFCASSVGHRSSYNEQFFGPGTRLTVL.

The J gene is TRBJ1-1, the V gene TRBV7-2, with 7 nucleotides matching TRBD1. The germline CDR1 and CDR2 sequences are SGHTA and FQGNSA. The CDR3 consists of 14 residues. V lost 5 bases, J lost 3 bases, and 6 bases stayed unmatched. The CDR3 sequence: CASSPEGADTEAFF. The CDR3 nucleotides read TGTGCCAGCAGCCCCGAGGGGGCGGACACTGAAGCTTTCTTT.

This clone was counted a few times. The V gene is TRBV7-9, the J gene TRBJ2-7, with TRBD1 matching 7 bases. Unmatched junction bases numbered 14, after V lost 0 bases and J lost 6 bases. Germline V lookup: CDR1 SEHNR, CDR2 FQNEAQ (reference sequence). The CDR3 length is 17 residues. The CDR3 loop is CASSLASQGKSPGEQYF. CDR3 bases: TGTGCCAGCAGCTTAGCGTCACAGGGGAAAAGTCCGGGCGAGCAGTACTTC. Looking up the rest from reference TRBV7-9 and TRBJ2-7 gives the full variable domain: DTGVSQNPRHKITKRGQNVTFRCDPISEHNRLYWYRQTLGQGPEFLTYFQNEAQLEKSRLLSDRFSAERPKGSFSTLEIQRTEQGDSAMYLCASSLASQGKSPGEQYFGPGTRLTVT.

The CDR3 region is CASRQADTQYF. CDR3 in DNA: TGTGCTAGTAGACAGGCAGATACGCAGTATTTT. This chain uses TRBV12-5 with TRBJ2-3; possibly TRBD1 for D (6 bases). This CDR3 has 11 amino acids. CDR1 and CDR2 from the germline V gene are LGHNT and FRNRAP. Between the trimmed V and J ends, which lost 8 bases and 4 bases, there was a span of 7 bases.

V is TRBV6-2 or TRBV6-3 and J is TRBJ2-3; the match to TRBD2 covers 8 bases. There are 15 residues in the CDR3. The V and J ends lost 4 bases and 4 bases, in that order; junction bases with no gene match: 7. Germline CDR1 is MNHEY and CDR2 is SVGEGT. CDR3 in amino acids: CASSWEAGVSDTQYF. The DNA of the CDR3 is TGTGCCAGCAGTTGGGAAGCGGGGGTGTCAGATACGCAGTATTTT.

This chain connects TRBV6-2 or TRBV6-3 to TRBJ1-1; D remains unclear. The V and J ends lost 5 bases and 5 bases respectively, with 21 bases between them. The CDR3 spans 16 residues. Germline CDR1 MNHEY, CDR2 SVGEGT. This CDR3 is CASSPHWQDAGTEAFF. The CDR3 coding sequence is TGTGCCAGCAGTCCCCACTGGCAGGACGCGGGGACTGAAGCTTTCTTT.

This clone is labeled as medium-sized (0.01 to 0.1%). The chain carries TRBV6-5 and TRBJ2-3; D is perhaps TRBD1 (6 bases). The CDR3 runs 15 residues. Trimming cost V 6 bases and J 8 bases, with 21 bases left between them. CDR1 MNHEY and CDR2 SVGAGI come from the germline V gene. CDR3 in DNA: TGTGCCAGCAGGGAGGATGCAGGGGCCCCGGGTACGCAGTATTTT. Translating gives CASREDAGAPGTQYF.

The rearrangement joins TRBV21-1 to TRBJ2-3; the listed D gene, TRBD2, was not tested against the DNA. TRBV21-1 is assigned pseudogene status. The CDR3 sequence is 14 residues long. Here the CDR3 reads CASSIRRDTDTQYF. The CDR3 nucleotides are TGTGCCAGCAGCATTCGGCGGGACACAGATACGCAGTATTTT.

The J gene is TRBJ1-6, the V gene TRBV30, with a tentative D call TRBD1 (6 bases). The V end was cut by 4 bases, the J end by 7 bases, with 11 bases between. Germline lookup yields CDR1 GTSNPN and CDR2 SVGIG (reference sequence). This CDR3 has 13 residues. Here the CDR3 reads CAWTPTGNSPLHF. CDR3 coding DNA: TGTGCCTGGACCCCTACAGGGAATTCACCCCTCCACTTT.

V gene TRBV7-4 combines with J gene TRBJ2-7; tentative D call: TRBD2 (6 bases). This CDR3 comprises 13 residues. V was cut by 8 bases and J by 4 bases, with 15 bases left in between. Germline loops: CDR1 SGHVT, CDR2 SQSDAQ. CDR3 DNA: TGTGCCAGCGCGAGGAGGGCCCCATACGAGCAGTACTTC. Translation: CASARRAPYEQYF.

This clone is a singleton in its sample. The chain employs TRBV27 and TRBJ2-7; the match to TRBD2 covers 11 bases. The ends lost 4 bases at V and 3 bases at J; junction bases unmatched: 8. Germline loops: CDR1 MNHEY, CDR2 SMNVEV (reference sequence). The CDR3 has 16 amino acids. CDR3 sequence reads: CASSSPSLAGGYEQYF. CDR3 sequence (DNA): TGTGCCAGCAGTTCCCCGAGCCTAGCGGGAGGCTACGAGCAGTACTTC.

This chain joins TRBV2 and TRBJ2-1; D call uncertain. This CDR3 region has 12 residues. V was cut by 1 base and J by 10 bases, with 8 bases left in between. In germline, CDR1 is SNHLY, CDR2 FYNNEI. CDR3 residues: CASSEDGGEQFF. The DNA for the CDR3 is TGTGCCAGCAGTGAAGATGGCGGCGAGCAGTTCTTC.

The V call is TRBV11-3, the J call TRBJ2-3; D might be TRBD2 (6 bases). The CDR3 loop spans 13 amino acids. V was pared by 5 bases and J by 1 base, with 7 bases between. Germline V gene sequence: CDR1 SGHNT, CDR2 YENEEA. Here the CDR3 DNA reads TGTGCCAGCAGCCCGGGAGGCACAGATACGCAGTATTTT. It specifies CASSPGGTDTQYF.

The rearrangement joins TRBV4-3 to TRBJ1-2; no definite D call. This CDR3 is built from 15 residues. Trimming shortened V by 1 base and J by 8 bases, and 17 bases separated the two germline ends. Germline lookup yields CDR1 LGHNA and CDR2 YSLEER. CDR3 residues: CASSQVEPGIGGYTF. CDR3 nucleotides: TGCGCCAGCAGCCAAGTCGAACCGGGGATCGGGGGCTACACCTTC.

V gene TRBV3-1 (or the pseudogene TRBV3-2) combines with J gene TRBJ1-2; TRBD1 is a possible D gene (5 bases). Germline V lookup: CDR1 LGHDT, CDR2 YNNKEL (reference sequence). The CDR3 runs 16 residues. Trimming cost V 0 bases and J 4 bases, with 15 bases left between them. In DNA form, the CDR3 reads TGTGCCAGCAGCCAAGATAGTGGGGGGAGGAGCTATGGCTACACCTTC. Protein product: CASSQDSGGRSYGYTF.